What follows are 32 T cell receptor beta chains derived from one specimen sequenced in a study of CD8+ T cells in alopecia areata. cDNA serving as the sequencing template came from extracted, reverse transcribed RNA. TCRdb's copy holds only in-frame clones and misses some; the assay was immunoSEQ multiplex PCR. The sample carries fewer than 150,000 clones, roughly four fifths recorded once. Treatment denoted: oral pan-JAK inhibitor, 5-10 mg twice daily. Sequences were derived from CD8+ T cells sorted from blood, sampled at week 4, from a patient treated with tofacitinib. The receptors were sampled from a human donor with alopecia areata.

The V and J genes are TRBV29-1 and TRBJ2-1; D possibly corresponds to TRBD2 (5 bases). The germline CDR1 and CDR2 sequences are SQVTM and ANQGSEA. Trimming stripped 3 bases from V and 0 bases from J, with 12 bases between. This CDR3 is built from 15 residues. CDR3 coding DNA: TGCAGCGTTGATGGAATGGGGAGCTCCTACAATGAGCAGTTCTTC. Its translation is CSVDGMGSSYNEQFF.

This clone was seen a handful of times. The chain combines TRBV30 with TRBJ2-2; 9 bases fit TRBD2. V was pared by 4 bases and J by 7 bases, with 4 bases of the junction left unmatched. CDR3 length equals 13 residues. From germline, CDR1 is GTSNPN and CDR2 SVGIG (reference sequence). This CDR3 reads CAWTSGDSGELFF. The CDR3 DNA reads as TGTGCCTGGACTAGCGGGGATAGCGGGGAGCTGTTTTTT.

This chain connects TRBV15 to TRBJ2-5, with D maybe TRBD1 (5 bases). The closer fit of TRBJ2-7 to the DNA end suggests the J call may be wrong. This CDR3 has 14 residues. CDR1 is LNHNV and CDR2 is YYDKDF in the germline V gene (reference sequence). The CDR3 reads CATSRDRVAYEQYF. CDR3 sequence (DNA): TGTGCCACCAGCAGAGACAGGGTTGCCTACGAGCAGTACTTC.

The rearrangement uses TRBV15 and TRBJ2-7; D is undetermined. Trimming pared 3 bases from V and 7 bases from J, leaving 13 bases between. The CDR3 has 13 residues. CDR1 is LNHNV, CDR2 YYDKDF, per germline (reference sequence). CDR3 protein: CATSRGLDGEQYF. CDR3 DNA sequence: TGTGCCACCAGCAGGGGTCTCGACGGTGAGCAGTACTTC.

V and J are TRBV7-8 and TRBJ1-2; TRBD1 is a possible D gene (5 bases). The germline V gene encodes CDR1 SGHVS and CDR2 FQNEAQ. Trimming shortened V by 5 bases and J by 4 bases, and 20 bases separated the two germline ends. There are 16 residues in the CDR3. Here the CDR3 reads CASSVVFGQTSYGYTF. CDR3 bases: TGTGCCAGCAGCGTTGTGTTTGGACAAACTTCCTATGGCTACACCTTC.

The genes are TRBV15 and TRBJ2-3; tentative D call: TRBD1 (5 bases). Germline V gene sequence: CDR1 LNHNV, CDR2 YYDKDF (reference sequence). The CDR3 is 16 amino acids. Trimming shortened V by 1 base and J by 0 bases, and 11 bases separated the two germline ends. CDR3 sequence (DNA): TGTGCCACCAGCAGAGGCGCGGCAGGGAGCACAGATACGCAGTATTTT. Protein product: CATSRGAAGSTDTQYF.

The chain employs TRBV27 and TRBJ2-7; no reliable D call. From germline, CDR1 is MNHEY and CDR2 SMNVEV (reference sequence). V dropped 0 bases and J dropped 3 bases, with 6 bases sitting between them. This CDR3 has 13 amino acids. CDR3 loop: CASSLSEGYEQYF. The CDR3 nucleotides read TGTGCCAGCAGTTTATCGGAAGGCTACGAGCAGTACTTC.

The gene calls are TRBV4-3 and TRBJ2-7; TRBD2 aligns across 8 bases. Trimming cost V 0 bases and J 3 bases; bases outside gene matches: 7. The CDR3 consists of 16 residues. Per germline, CDR1 LGHNA and CDR2 YSLEER. The CDR3, as DNA: TGCGCCAGCAGCCAAGAAGGCGCCGGGGGGGGCTACGAGCAGTACTTC. Residues: CASSQEGAGGGYEQYF.

The genes are TRBV29-1 and TRBJ2-3, with 11 bases fitting TRBD2. From germline, CDR1 is SQVTM and CDR2 ANQGSEA. CDR3 size: 15 residues. The V and J ends lost 8 bases and 2 bases, in that order; junction bases with no gene match: 9. In DNA, the CDR3 is TGCAGCTATATCCGGACTAGCGGGTTCACAGATACGCAGTATTTT. Residues: CSYIRTSGFTDTQYF.

The CDR3 nucleotides read TGTGCCAGCAGCCAAGAACCAGGCAGCTCCTACAATGAGCAGTTCTTC. Translating it yields CASSQEPGSSYNEQFF. J is TRBJ2-1 and V is TRBV14; the D is unclear. Germline CDR1 SGHDN, CDR2 FVKESK. V was trimmed by 0 bases and J by 0 bases, leaving 9 bases between them. The CDR3 is made up of 16 amino acids. Full variable domain (missing parts from reference TRBV14 and TRBJ2-1): EAGVTQFPSHSVIEKGQTVTLRCDPISGHDNLYWYRRVMGKEIKFLLHFVKESKQDESGMPNNRFLAERTGGTYSTLKVQPAELEDSGVYFCASSQEPGSSYNEQFFGPGTRLTVL.

This clone was found once. Other nucleotide sequences in the sample specify the same CDR3. The V gene is TRBV7-9, the J gene TRBJ2-3; TRBD2 matches at 13 bases. The CDR3 spans 16 residues. J was trimmed by 5 bases and V by 2 bases; bases with no gene match: 4. Germline V gives CDR1 SEHNR, CDR2 FQNEAQ (reference sequence). The CDR3 reads CASSLTSGGAKDTQYF. In DNA form, the CDR3 reads TGTGCCAGCAGCTTAACTAGCGGGGGGGCCAAAGATACGCAGTATTTT.

The CDR3 region is CASSFSGGARTQYF. In nucleotides, the CDR3 is TGTGCCAGCAGCTTTAGCGGGGGGGCCCGTACGCAGTATTTT. The V and J genes are TRBV7-8 and TRBJ2-3; 11 bases are shared with TRBD2. The CDR3 is made up of 14 amino acids. V dropped 3 bases and J dropped 8; count of bases not matched to a gene: 4. Germline CDR1 reads SGHVS; CDR2 reads FQNEAQ.

The chain carries TRBV7-2 and TRBJ2-1; D is unresolved. Trimming took 1 base from V and 4 from J, leaving 20 bases between them. From germline, CDR1 is SGHTA and CDR2 FQGNSA. This CDR3 has 18 residues. The DNA of the CDR3 is TGTGCCAGCAGCTTAGACGCGTCTGGCGCTCACCTATACAATGAGCAGTTCTTC. This gives the protein CASSLDASGAHLYNEQFF.

The chain carries TRBV15 and TRBJ1-1, with no clear D. The CDR3 spans 12 residues. CDR1 and CDR2 (germline): LNHNV, YYDKDF (reference sequence). Trimming removed 1 base at V and 7 bases at J, with 7 bases between. Here the CDR3 reads CATSRGPDEAFF. In nucleotides, the CDR3 is TGTGCCACCAGCAGAGGTCCAGATGAAGCTTTCTTT.

V usage is TRBV18 and J usage is TRBJ2-3; 7 positions match TRBD2. V shed 2 bases, J shed 2 bases, and the junction held 4 bases outside the gene matches. The CDR3 extends over 15 amino acids. The germline V gene encodes CDR1 KGHSH and CDR2 LQKENI. CDR3 region: CASSPVAGVTDTQYF. DNA for the CDR3: TGTGCCAGCTCACCAGTGGCGGGAGTCACAGATACGCAGTATTTT.

The chain carries TRBV9 and TRBJ1-1, with 7 nucleotides matching TRBD1. J lost 1 base, V lost 0 bases, and 3 bases had no gene match. Germline loops: CDR1 SGDLS, CDR2 YYNGEE. The CDR3 has 15 amino acids. The CDR3 reads CASSVVGTENTEAFF. Written as DNA, the CDR3 is TGTGCCAGCAGCGTAGTCGGGACAGAGAACACTGAAGCTTTCTTT.

V gene TRBV19 combines with J gene TRBJ2-7, with D possibly matching TRBD1 (5 bases). Germline assignment: CDR1 LNHDA and CDR2 SQIVND (reference sequence). V was trimmed by 3 bases and J by 6 bases, leaving 15 bases between them. The length of the CDR3 is 14 residues. The CDR3 spells CASSIVAQGTEQYF. Written as DNA, the CDR3 is TGTGCCAGTAGTATCGTAGCTCAGGGCACCGAGCAGTACTTC.

The chain recombines TRBV4-3 with TRBJ1-4; 9 bases are a match to TRBD1. The V gene end was trimmed by 3 bases and the J gene end by 8 bases; junction bases not matched to a gene: 16. CDR3 length: 18 amino acids. CDR1 is LGHNA and CDR2 is YSLEER in the germline V gene. CDR3 protein: CASSQGAQGASGLEKLFF. CDR3 nucleotide sequence: TGCGCCAGCAGCCAGGGGGCACAGGGGGCGTCGGGTTTGGAAAAACTGTTTTTT.

A few counts support this clone. The V and J genes are TRBV4-1 and TRBJ2-5; maybe TRBD2 (5 bases). Germline CDR1 reads MGHRA; CDR2 reads YSYEKL. This CDR3 has 15 amino acids. V was cut by 1 base and J by 7 bases, with 16 bases left in between. CDR3 in amino acids: CASSQVVGVEGTQYF. CDR3 nucleotide sequence: TGCGCCAGCAGCCAAGTTGTCGGGGTAGAGGGGACCCAGTACTTC.

The rearrangement joins TRBV5-6 to TRBJ2-1; D not resolved. From germline, CDR1 is SGHDT and CDR2 YYEEEE. CDR3 length equals 14 residues. The V end lost 5 bases, the J end lost 1 base, and 10 bases lay between the germline ends. The DNA for the CDR3 is TGTGCCAGCAGTAGTGTGGGTTCCTACAATGAGCAGTTCTTC. The encoded protein is CASSSVGSYNEQFF. The full variable domain, in which reference TRBV5-6 and TRBJ2-1 provide the parts outside the CDR3, is DAGVTQSPTHLIKTRGQQVTLRCSPKSGHDTVSWYQQALGQGPQFIFQYYEEEERQRGNFPDRFSGHQFPNYSSELNVNALLLGDSALYLCASSSVGSYNEQFFGPGTRLTVL.

This clone was picked up many times. The rearrangement uses TRBV7-9 and TRBJ1-4, with 8 bases that match TRBD1. Germline V gene sequence: CDR1 SEHNR, CDR2 FQNEAQ (reference sequence). The junction had 5 bases not matched to a gene; V was cut back by 2 bases and J by 0 bases. This CDR3 region has 17 residues. The CDR3 spells CASSLSGQGATNEKLFF. CDR3 sequence (DNA): TGTGCCAGCAGCTTATCTGGACAGGGCGCAACTAATGAAAAACTGTTTTTT. Variable domain in full (rest from reference TRBV7-9 and TRBJ1-4): DTGVSQNPRHKITKRGQNVTFRCDPISEHNRLYWYRQTLGQGPEFLTYFQNEAQLEKSRLLSDRFSAERPKGSFSTLEIQRTEQGDSAMYLCASSLSGQGATNEKLFFGSGTQLSVL.

V is TRBV5-4 and J is TRBJ2-3, with D hard to call. Trimming pared 4 bases from V and 6 bases from J, leaving 6 bases between. The CDR3 has 11 amino acids. From germline, CDR1 is SGHNT and CDR2 YYREEE (reference sequence). DNA for the CDR3: TGTGCCAGCAGCGGTATGGATACGCAGTATTTT. It codes for CASSGMDTQYF.

The V call is TRBV30, the J call TRBJ2-7, with D possibly being TRBD1 (5 bases). With 2 bases removed from V and 4 bases from J, the gap between germline ends came to 24 bases. CDR1 GTSNPN and CDR2 SVGIG come from the germline V gene (reference sequence). This CDR3 is 17 amino acids long. The CDR3 protein is CAWSRPVARQGAYEQYF. The CDR3, as DNA: TGTGCCTGGAGTCGCCCTGTAGCACGCCAAGGGGCTTACGAGCAGTACTTC.

The chain employs TRBV15 and TRBJ1-6, with D perhaps matching TRBD1 (5 bases). Germline lookup yields CDR1 LNHNV and CDR2 YYDKDF (reference sequence). V lost 0 bases to trimming and J lost 8 bases, with 14 bases between them. The CDR3 sequence is 16 residues long. CDR3 nucleotide sequence: TGTGCCACCAGCAGAGATCTGGCAGGGCAAGATTCACCCCTCCACTTT. Its translation: CATSRDLAGQDSPLHF.

V and J are TRBV4-1 and TRBJ2-3, with a tentative D call TRBD1 (6 bases). V was shortened by 4 bases and J by 6 bases, with 14 bases between the two germline ends. Germline values: CDR1 MGHRA, CDR2 YSYEKL. This CDR3 has 14 residues. CDR3 bases: TGCGCCAGCAGCCTCCGACAGGCCCCGGATACGCAGTATTTT. It specifies CASSLRQAPDTQYF.

The DNA for the CDR3 is TGCGCCAGCAGCCTCGGGACTCTCGGCAATGAGCAGTTCTTC. It is translated as CASSLGTLGNEQFF. The chain combines TRBV4-3 with TRBJ2-1; possibly TRBD2 for D (6 bases). CDR1 is LGHNA and CDR2 is YSLEER in the germline V gene. Trimming took off 4 bases at V and 6 bases at J, with 13 bases between the two ends. The CDR3 sequence is 14 residues long.

The rearrangement links TRBV13 to TRBJ2-5; 7 bases are a match to TRBD1. The CDR3 extends over 14 amino acids. Germline-derived CDR1 and CDR2 are PRHDT and FYEKMQ (reference sequence). The V segment lost 4 bases and the J segment 2 bases; nucleotides outside the gene matches: 4. The CDR3 here is CASSSRDRQETQYF. The CDR3 DNA sequence: TGTGCCAGCAGCTCCCGGGACAGACAAGAGACCCAGTACTTC.

This clone was found once. V and J are TRBV5-4 and TRBJ2-5; D might be TRBD2 (6 bases). The CDR3 spans 13 residues. V lost 4 bases and J lost 5, with 12 bases in between. CDR1 is SGHNT and CDR2 is YYREEE in the germline V gene (reference sequence). As DNA, the CDR3 is TGTGCCAGCAGCAACGGAGGAGGGGAGACCCAGTACTTC. Its translation: CASSNGGGETQYF. Full variable domain (outside the CDR3, taken from reference TRBV5-4 and TRBJ2-5): ETGVTQSPTHLIKTRGQQVTLRCSSQSGHNTVSWYQQALGQGPQFIFQYYREEENGRGNFPPRFSGLQFPNYSSELNVNALELDDSALYLCASSNGGGETQYFGPGTRLLVL.

V usage is TRBV7-2 and J usage is TRBJ2-7, with 7 bases that match TRBD2. The V segment lost 5 bases and the J segment 3 bases; nucleotides outside the gene matches: 10. Germline loops: CDR1 SGHTA, CDR2 FQGNSA. This CDR3 has 15 amino acids. The CDR3 DNA reads as TGTGCCAGCAGCCAAACTAGCGATTCAGGCTACGAGCAGTACTTC. Protein: CASSQTSDSGYEQYF. The whole variable domain, remainder taken from reference TRBV7-2 and TRBJ2-7, is GAGVSQSPSNKVTEKGKDVELRCDPISGHTALYWYRQSLGQGLEFLIYFQGNSAPDKSGLPSDRFSAERTGGSVSTLTIQRTQQEDSAVYLCASSQTSDSGYEQYFGPGTRLTVT.

This rearrangement joins TRBV4-1 to TRBJ1-1; a possible D gene is TRBD1 (5 bases). Germline CDR1 reads MGHRA; CDR2 reads YSYEKL. The CDR3 contains 11 residues. V lost 4 bases and J lost 6, with 6 bases in between. The CDR3 loop is CASSRGSEAFF. The CDR3 region has the DNA TGCGCCAGCAGCCGGGGGTCTGAAGCTTTCTTT.

V gene TRBV7-2 combines with J gene TRBJ2-1; D is unclear. Germline V gives CDR1 SGHTA, CDR2 FQGNSA. CDR3 length: 13 residues. The CDR3 reads CATKRPTYNEQFF. The CDR3 region has the DNA TGTGCTACCAAACGGCCCACCTACAATGAGCAGTTCTTC.

This clone was counted only a few times. The chain links TRBV28 to TRBJ2-7, with D perhaps matching TRBD2 (6 bases). The germline V gene encodes CDR1 MDHEN and CDR2 SYDVKM. The germline V and J ends were trimmed by 7 bases and 4 bases, with 17 bases remaining between them. This CDR3 spans 14 amino acids. The CDR3 DNA reads as TGTGCCAGCACTCTTGGGCGGGGCGGGTACGAGCAGTACTTC. Translated: CASTLGRGGYEQYF.